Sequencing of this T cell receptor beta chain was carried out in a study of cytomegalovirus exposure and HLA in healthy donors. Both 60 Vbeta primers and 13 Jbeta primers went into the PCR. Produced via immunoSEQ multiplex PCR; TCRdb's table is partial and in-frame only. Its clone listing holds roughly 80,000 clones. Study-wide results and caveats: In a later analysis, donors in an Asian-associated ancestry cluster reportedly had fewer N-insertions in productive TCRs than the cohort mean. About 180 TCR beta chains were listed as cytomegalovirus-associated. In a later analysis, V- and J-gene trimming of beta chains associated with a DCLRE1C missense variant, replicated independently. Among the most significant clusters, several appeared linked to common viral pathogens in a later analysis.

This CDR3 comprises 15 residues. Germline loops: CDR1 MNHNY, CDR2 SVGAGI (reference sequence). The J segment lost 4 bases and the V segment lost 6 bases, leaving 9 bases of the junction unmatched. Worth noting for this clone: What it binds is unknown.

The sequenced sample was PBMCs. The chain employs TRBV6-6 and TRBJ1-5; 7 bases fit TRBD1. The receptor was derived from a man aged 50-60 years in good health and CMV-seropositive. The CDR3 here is CASSETGQRNQPQHF. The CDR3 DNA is TGTGCCAGCAGCGAGACGGGACAGCGGAATCAGCCCCAGCATTTT.